A selection of T cell receptor beta chains follows, all from one sample in a study of blood T cell repertoires in COVID-19. The table came from immunoSEQ multiplex PCR; TCRdb's copy has only in-frame clones and leaves some out. The data contain 35,000 to 45,000 clones, about 87% of them singletons. The sequenced sample consisted of peripheral blood. These receptors were taken from a human donor in a cohort sampled during active COVID-19. Each CDR3 is given with its conserved first and last residue. The D gene is left open where the match is weak. Clone sizes are given selectively: once, few, many, or a class where the clone is expanded.

D,V,size,J,DNA,CDR3
NA,TRBV7-8,NA,TRBJ2-2,TGTGCCAGCAGCTTAGCCCAGGGTATCACCGGGGAGCTGTTTTTT,CASSLAQGITGELFF
NA,TRBV2,NA,TRBJ1-1,TGTGCCAGCAGCCGCAGAGGGAACACTGAAGCTTTCTTT,CASSRRGNTEAFF
TRBD1,TRBV28,NA,TRBJ2-2,TGTGCCACCCTACAGGGGCTGAACACCGGGGAGCTGTTTTTT,CATLQGLNTGELFF
TRBD1,TRBV24-1,NA,TRBJ2-7,TGTGCCACCAGTGCGGCCGGACAGGGGACCTACGAGCAGTACTTC,CATSAAGQGTYEQYF
NA,TRBV12-5,NA,TRBJ2-5,TGTGCTTCCGCGAGTTTGGAGACCCAGTACTTC,CASASLETQYF
TRBD2,TRBV6-5,NA,TRBJ2-7,TGTGCCAGCAGAAATCCGGGACTAGGGACCCTCGAGCAGTACTTC,CASRNPGLGTLEQYF
TRBD1,TRBV28,NA,TRBJ1-5,TGTGCCAGCAGCCTCGGGACAGGGAAAAATCAGCCCCAGCATTTT,CASSLGTGKNQPQHF
NA,TRBV23-1,once,TRBJ2-5,TGCGCCAGCAGTGCGAGGGAGACCCAGTACTTC,CASSARETQYF
NA,TRBV29-1,few,TRBJ1-1,TGCAGCGTTGCCCTAACTGAAGCTTTCTTT,CSVALTEAFF
TRBD1,TRBV6-2/TRBV6-3,once,TRBJ2-1,TGTGCCAGCAGTTACGGTGCTTACAGGGGACCCAATGAGCAGTTCTTC,CASSYGAYRGPNEQFF
NA,TRBV27,NA,TRBJ2-7,TGTGCCACTGGACATGACGGTTTCAACGAGCAGTACTTC,CATGHDGFNEQYF
NA,TRBV3-1/TRBV3-2,few,TRBJ2-7,TGTGCCAGCAGCCAAGCCGGGACATACGAGCAGTACTTC,CASSQAGTYEQYF
NA,TRBV19,NA,TRBJ1-2,TGTGCCAGTAGTGCACTCGGGGACTATGGCTACACCTTC,CASSALGDYGYTF
TRBD2,TRBV3-1/TRBV3-2,NA,TRBJ2-2,TGTGCCAGCAGCCCTCGACTAGCGGGAGCGTCCGGGGAGCTGTTTTTT,CASSPRLAGASGELFF
TRBD1,TRBV5-6,medium-sized,TRBJ1-4,TGTGCCAGCAGCTTGATTGGGGACAGTTCAACTAATGAAAAACTGTTTTTT,CASSLIGDSSTNEKLFF
NA,TRBV3-1/TRBV3-2,NA,TRBJ2-5,TGTGCCAGCAGCCAAGATCTCCCCAAACGGGAGACCCAGTACTTC,CASSQDLPKRETQYF
NA,TRBV23-1,NA,TRBJ1-1,TGCGCCAGCAGTCCTGCGAGGGATACTGAAGCTTTCTTT,CASSPARDTEAFF
TRBD1,TRBV3-1/TRBV3-2,NA,TRBJ1-1,TGTGCCAGCAGCCAAGACAATTCACCGGGCAGGGGGCTGTCTTTCTTT,CASSQDNSPGRGLSFF
TRBD2,TRBV18,NA,TRBJ2-7,TGTGCCAGCTCACAGGGACTAGCGGGATCCTACGAGCAGTACTTC,CASSQGLAGSYEQYF
NA,TRBV7-6,NA,TRBJ2-1,TGTGCCAGCAGCTTAGCGGTCGCTAGCGTACTATCCTACAATGAGCAGTTCTTC,CASSLAVASVLSYNEQFF
NA,TRBV11-1,NA,TRBJ1-4,TGTGCCAGCAGCCGTGGGGCAGGTGAAAAACTGTTTTTT,CASSRGAGEKLFF
NA,TRBV12-3/TRBV12-4,once,TRBJ2-5,TGTGCCAGCAGTTTACGGGCGGGAGAGACCCAGTACTTC,CASSLRAGETQYF
TRBD2,TRBV7-2,NA,TRBJ2-1,TGTGCCAGCAGCCTCAGAGGCACTAGCGGGAACAATGAGCAGTTCTTC,CASSLRGTSGNNEQFF
TRBD1,TRBV29-1,once,TRBJ2-2,TGCAGCGTTGGACAGGGCTCCAACACCGGGGAGCTGTTTTTT,CSVGQGSNTGELFF
NA,TRBV4-3,NA,TRBJ1-2,TGCGCCAGCAGCCAAGAAGAGGGACTTTTTAACTATGGCTACACCTTC,CASSQEEGLFNYGYTF
TRBD1,TRBV5-1,NA,TRBJ2-1,TGCGCCAGCAGCTTGGGGACAGGGGGTAGGACTGAGCAGTTCTTC,CASSLGTGGRTEQFF
NA,TRBV12-3/TRBV12-4,NA,TRBJ1-1,TGTGCCAGCAATTTTAGGGGAAACACTGAAGCTTTCTTT,CASNFRGNTEAFF
TRBD1,TRBV19,NA,TRBJ2-6,TGTGCCAGTGGCTACAGGGGGTCTGGGGCCAACGTCCTGACTTTC,CASGYRGSGANVLTF
NA,TRBV7-7,NA,TRBJ2-5,TGTGCTAGCAGCTCGGGGTCCGCGGAGACCCAGTACTTC,CASSSGSAETQYF
NA,TRBV7-2,NA,TRBJ2-5,TGTGCCAGCTCCCTGCTGGTAGCTGAGACCCAGTACTTC,CASSLLVAETQYF
NA,TRBV2,NA,TRBJ1-5,TGTGCCAGCAGTGCCGGGAATGGCAATCAGCCCCAGCATTTT,CASSAGNGNQPQHF
TRBD2,TRBV6-5,NA,TRBJ2-7,TGTGCCAGCAGGACGGGACTAGCACGGGGCGAGCAGTACTTC,CASRTGLARGEQYF